This T cell receptor (beta chain) was found in a study of T cell responses to AZD1222 COVID-19 vaccine. Sequencing was performed with immunoSEQ multiplex PCR; in TCRdb, only in-frame clones are kept and a portion is missing. Here the sample spans some 140,000 clones, over 65% being singletons. Findings and caveats of the study: Scientists sampled the repertoires only once the peak T cell response had passed. White British ancestry dominated among donors, who included more females, and clonal diversity was possibly underestimated. The study found Spike-specific TCR breadth and depth rose after two AZD1222 doses.

The CDR3 extends over 12 amino acids. Trimming removed 7 bases at V and 8 bases at J, with 14 bases between. The V gene's germline CDR1 is MDHEN and CDR2 SYDVKM. With respect to this clone: The antigen is unknown.

This sequence joins TRBV28 and TRBJ1-2; no definite D call. Material: peripheral blood, obtained on day 0 of AZD1222 vaccination. This receptor was obtained from an adult in good health. CDR3 region: CASTEEASGYTF. The CDR3 coding sequence is TGTGCCAGCACCGAGGAGGCGAGCGGCTACACCTTC.